What follows are 30 T cell receptor beta chains derived from one specimen sequenced in a study of PD-L1 blockade in urothelial cancer (TCRdb year 2017). Libraries were made using the immunoSEQ multiplex PCR assay. Entries here come from immuneACCESS through TCRdb and include only in-frame sequences with V and J called. Some clones fail to appear in such tables; in the studies checked, an unresolved V gene covers under half of the shortfall, and the cause of the remainder is unknown. Across this sample there are roughly 21,000 clones, with roughly 90% seen only once. The ten largest clones represent about 16% of the sample. The source material was PBMCs, sampled around atezolizumab (anti-PD-L1) treatment. These receptors were obtained from a woman in her sixties or seventies with urothelial cancer.

Only one count was recorded for this clone. J is TRBJ1-3 and V is TRBV9, with D perhaps matching TRBD1 (5 bases). V lost 3 bases and J 2 bases, leaving 12 bases between the germline ends. CDR3 length: 15 amino acids. CDR1 and CDR2 (germline): SGDLS, YYNGEE. The CDR3 DNA reads as TGTGCCAGCAGCGCCGCCGACAGCCCTGGAAACACCATATATTTT. This gives the protein CASSAADSPGNTIYF.

The chain combines TRBV18 with TRBJ2-3; 12 bases match TRBD2. The junction had 10 bases not matched to a gene; V was cut back by 3 bases and J by 3 bases. Germline V gives CDR1 KGHSH, CDR2 LQKENI. The CDR3 loop spans 18 amino acids. DNA of the CDR3: TGTGCCAGCTCACCCGACAGGTCTCTAGCGGGAGGGACAGATACGCAGTATTTT. This encodes CASSPDRSLAGGTDTQYF.

A word on this clone: The junction and the germline gene differ at one end; a read error may be behind it. This chain links TRBV5-1 with TRBJ2-3, with D uncertain. The germline gives CDR1 SGHRS, CDR2 YFSETQ. CDR3 length: 14 amino acids. CDR3 region: CASSLEAVPTEHFF. The CDR3 coding sequence is TGCGCCAGCAGCTTGGAGGCCGTCCCTACGGAGCATTTTTTT.

In nucleotides, the CDR3 is TGCAGCGCTGGAAGGGCGGGAGCTAACAATGAGCAGTTCTTC. Protein product: CSAGRAGANNEQFF. The chain joins TRBV29-1 to TRBJ2-1; TRBD2 matches at 7 bases. The CDR3 is made up of 14 amino acids. The V and J ends lost 7 bases and 5 bases, in that order; junction bases with no gene match: 11. Germline V gene data show CDR1 as SQVTM and CDR2 as ANQGSEA.

The V call is TRBV27, the J call TRBJ2-7; the match to TRBD2 covers 11 bases. V lost 5 bases, J lost 5 bases, and 5 bases stayed unmatched. The CDR3 loop spans 14 amino acids. CDR1 and CDR2 (germline): MNHEY, SMNVEV (reference sequence). CDR3 region: CASSPRLAGHEQYF. The CDR3 bases are TGTGCCAGCAGTCCGAGACTAGCGGGGCACGAGCAGTACTTC.

The V gene is TRBV28, the J gene TRBJ2-7; 10 bases are a match to TRBD2. J gave up 3 bases and V 7 bases, and 12 bases lay outside the gene matches. Germline values: CDR1 MDHEN, CDR2 SYDVKM. This CDR3 has 16 amino acids. Here the CDR3 reads CASTHLPQRGGYEQYF. The CDR3 DNA reads TGTGCCAGCACCCACCTCCCACAGCGGGGGGGCTACGAGCAGTACTTC.

The V and J genes are TRBV7-3 and TRBJ2-3; 13 bases map to TRBD2. Trimming took 5 bases from V and 2 from J; bases not matched to a gene: 4. CDR3 length: 16 residues. Germline CDR1 reads SGHTA; CDR2 reads FQGTGA. The chain's CDR3 is CASSLGTSGNTDTQYF. The CDR3 nucleotides are TGTGCCAGCAGCCTCGGGACTAGCGGGAACACAGATACGCAGTATTTT.

The V call is TRBV5-1, the J call TRBJ2-3; 7 bases agree with TRBD2. Germline-derived CDR1 and CDR2 are SGHRS and YFSETQ. The CDR3 consists of 17 residues. Losses at the gene ends were 0 bases for V and 0 bases for J; bases not matched to a gene: 7. The CDR3 here is CASSLGASGSSTDTQYF. For the CDR3, the DNA is TGCGCCAGCAGCTTGGGGGCTAGCGGTTCTAGCACAGATACGCAGTATTTT.

The chain links TRBV10-2 to TRBJ1-5; D is possibly TRBD1 (6 bases). Per the germline V gene, CDR1 is WSHSY and CDR2 is SAAADI. This CDR3 is 15 amino acids long. V was trimmed by 3 bases and J by 4 bases, leaving 13 bases between them. The CDR3 nucleotides are TGCGCCAGCAGTGATTGGGGGCTAAGGAATCAGCCCCAGCATTTT. Its translation: CASSDWGLRNQPQHF.

J is TRBJ2-7 and V is TRBV11-2; possible D gene TRBD2, 5 bases. V shed 1 base and J shed 7 bases, with 14 bases lying between them. Per the germline V gene, CDR1 is SGHAT and CDR2 is FQNNGV. The CDR3 is 14 residues long. CDR3 nucleotides: TGTGCCAGCAGCTTAGGGACTGCTGCTGGAGAGCAGTACTTC. This encodes CASSLGTAAGEQYF.

This clone is a singleton in its sample. The CDR3 protein is CASSSYTEAFF. The CDR3 DNA is TGTGCCAGCAGCTCTTACACTGAAGCTTTCTTT. This chain links TRBV7-2 with TRBJ1-1, with D hard to call. The germline V gene encodes CDR1 SGHTA and CDR2 FQGNSA. The CDR3 runs to 11 residues. V dropped 4 bases and J dropped 3 bases, with 3 bases sitting between them. Supplemented by reference TRBV7-2 and TRBJ1-1, the full variable domain reads GAGVSQSPSNKVTEKGKDVELRCDPISGHTALYWYRQSLGQGLEFLIYFQGNSAPDKSGLPSDRFSAERTGGSVSTLTIQRTQQEDSAVYLCASSSYTEAFFGQGTRLTVV.

The rearrangement links TRBV11-2 to TRBJ2-7, with D perhaps matching TRBD2 (5 bases). The germline gives CDR1 SGHAT, CDR2 FQNNGV. The CDR3 extends over 12 amino acids. V was trimmed by 6 bases and J by 6 bases, leaving 12 bases between them. CDR3 in amino acids: CASRSVGGEQYF. The CDR3 nucleotides read TGTGCCAGCAGGTCCGTAGGAGGCGAGCAGTACTTC.

V usage is TRBV4-1 and J usage is TRBJ2-2; 8 nucleotides agree with TRBD2. The CDR3 sequence is 18 residues long. Trimming took 4 bases from V and 1 from J; bases not matched to a gene: 11. Germline CDR1 is MGHRA and CDR2 is YSYEKL. The CDR3 spells CASSLRIQLAENTGELFF. CDR3 nucleotide sequence: TGCGCCAGCAGCCTCCGAATTCAACTAGCGGAGAACACCGGGGAGCTGTTTTTT.

The chain recombines TRBV30 with TRBJ1-2, with D possibly being TRBD1 (5 bases). V lost 7 bases and J lost 1, with 13 bases in between. Germline values: CDR1 GTSNPN, CDR2 SVGIG (reference sequence). This CDR3 is built from 13 residues. CDR3 sequence (DNA): TGTGCCTCCCTTTGGGGGGGTAACTATGGCTACACCTTC. Translating it yields CASLWGGNYGYTF.

The rearrangement links TRBV28 to TRBJ2-3; D unclear. The CDR3 extends over 13 amino acids. The germline V gene has CDR1 MDHEN and CDR2 SYDVKM. V lost 6 bases, J lost 9 bases, and 16 bases lay in between. The DNA of the CDR3 is TGTGCCAGCAGCTCCGGGTTTTCGAGGACGCAGTATTTT. It translates to CASSSGFSRTQYF. The variable domain in full, with the rest retrieved from reference TRBV28 and TRBJ2-3, is DVKVTQSSRYLVKRTGEKVFLECVQDMDHENMFWYRQDPGLGLRLIYFSYDVKMKEKGDIPEGYSVSREKKERFSLILESASTNQTSMYLCASSSGFSRTQYFGPGTRLTVL.

The chain joins TRBV5-1 to TRBJ2-5; 13 bases are a match to TRBD2. Germline CDR1 reads SGHRS; CDR2 reads YFSETQ. The CDR3 length is 20 residues. With 3 bases clipped from V and 4 bases from J, the junction kept 18 bases outside the gene matches. CDR3 DNA: TGCGCCAGCAGCTCAGAGGCGACTAGCGGGAGGTTAAATCTTCGAGAGACCCAGTACTTC. Amino acids: CASSSEATSGRLNLRETQYF.

CDR3 residues: CATTGDRGPNTEAFF. Written as DNA, the CDR3 is TGTGCCACCACAGGGGACAGGGGCCCGAACACTGAAGCTTTCTTT. The chain links TRBV2 to TRBJ1-1; 10 positions match TRBD1. The CDR3 is 15 residues long. Germline V CDR1 and CDR2: SNHLY, FYNNEI. V lost 10 bases and J lost 1; bases outside the gene matches: 9.

The CDR3 DNA sequence: TGTGCCAGTAGTACCTCTGGACTAGCGGGAGTTGGTCCCAATGAGCAGTTCTTC. Protein: CASSTSGLAGVGPNEQFF. The chain has TRBV19 and TRBJ2-1; TRBD2 agrees at 13 bases. Trimming removed 4 bases from V and 6 bases from J; junction bases left unmatched: 12. Germline lookup yields CDR1 LNHDA and CDR2 SQIVND (reference sequence). This CDR3 contains 18 residues. Full variable domain (remainder filled in from reference TRBV19 and TRBJ2-1): DGGITQSPKYLFRKEGQNVTLSCEQNLNHDAMYWYRQDPGQGLRLIYYSQIVNDFQKGDIAEGYSVSREKKESFPLTVTSAQKNPTAFYLCASSTSGLAGVGPNEQFFGPGTRLTVL.

The chain employs TRBV5-1 and TRBJ2-1; maybe TRBD2 (6 bases). The CDR3 contains 17 residues. The germline V gene encodes CDR1 SGHRS and CDR2 YFSETQ. Between the trimmed V and J ends, which lost 4 bases and 0 bases, there was a span of 17 bases. The CDR3 nucleotides read TGCGCCAGCAGCCCAGCAAGCGGGTCCCCCTCCTACAATGAGCAGTTCTTC. Protein product: CASSPASGSPSYNEQFF.

The chain carries TRBV5-1 and TRBJ1-1; possibly TRBD1 for D (5 bases). Looked up from germline, CDR1 is SGHRS and CDR2 is YFSETQ. Trimming shortened V by 4 bases and J by 5 bases, and 12 bases separated the two germline ends. The CDR3 is 13 residues long. For the CDR3, the DNA is TGCGCCAGCAGCCATACAGGAGGGACTGAAGCTTTCTTT. Translating it yields CASSHTGGTEAFF.

The rearrangement uses TRBV25-1 and TRBJ2-3; a weak D match, TRBD2 (5 bases). The CDR3 has 15 amino acids. V was cut by 4 bases and J by 0 bases, with 11 bases left in between. Germline CDR1 is MGHDK and CDR2 is SYGVNS. The CDR3 region has the DNA TGTGCCAGCAGTGTAACAGCGGCCAGCACAGATACGCAGTATTTT. Translated: CASSVTAASTDTQYF.

The chain has TRBV5-6 and TRBJ1-1, with TRBD1 matching over 9 bases. The CDR3 contains 15 residues. Per germline, CDR1 SGHDT and CDR2 YYEEEE. Unmatched junction bases numbered 8, after V lost 3 bases and J lost 5 bases. CDR3 nucleotides: TGTGCCAGCAGCTCGTACAGGGGGCGACGAACTGAAGCTTTCTTT. Translation gives CASSSYRGRRTEAFF.

This chain joins TRBV6-4 and TRBJ2-1; TRBD2 matches at 15 bases. Trimming took 4 bases from V and 8 from J; bases not matched to a gene: 9. This CDR3 comprises 17 residues. CDR1 and CDR2 from the germline V gene are MRHNA and SNTAGT. CDR3 sequence (DNA): TGTGCCAGCAGTGCCTCCTGGACTAGCGGGAGGGCAGATGAGCAGTTCTTC. It yields the protein CASSASWTSGRADEQFF.

Here the CDR3 reads CASSQHPRGRDTEAFF. The CDR3 DNA sequence: TGCGCCAGCAGCCAACACCCAAGGGGAAGGGACACTGAAGCTTTCTTT. V gene TRBV4-1 combines with J gene TRBJ1-1; weak D call: TRBD1 (5 bases). Trimming left V 2 bases short and J 3 bases short, with 16 bases between. The CDR3 has 16 amino acids. From germline, CDR1 is MGHRA and CDR2 YSYEKL.

The rearrangement joins TRBV5-4 to TRBJ2-1, with 12 nucleotides matching TRBD2. The germline V gene has CDR1 SGHNT and CDR2 YYREEE (reference sequence). CDR3 size: 18 residues. V gave up 6 bases and J gave up 0 bases; unmatched junction bases: 10. Here the CDR3 reads CASTHGTSGWASYNEQFF. The CDR3 coding sequence is TGTGCCAGCACCCACGGGACTAGCGGGTGGGCCTCCTACAATGAGCAGTTCTTC.

The chain employs TRBV6-6 and TRBJ2-5, with TRBD2 as a possible D gene (6 bases). The CDR3 is made up of 15 amino acids. The ends were cut back, 2 bases at V and 4 bases at J, with 14 bases in the middle. Germline values: CDR1 MNHNY, CDR2 SVGAGI (reference sequence). CDR3 sequence: CASSYPAGGVETQYF. CDR3 DNA: TGTGCCAGCAGTTACCCGGCAGGAGGGGTAGAGACCCAGTACTTC.

The chain uses TRBV7-9 and TRBJ1-2; tentatively, D is TRBD1 (5 bases). Germline V gives CDR1 SEHNR, CDR2 FQNEAQ (reference sequence). The CDR3 sequence is 14 residues long. Trimming left V 1 base short and J 8 bases short, with 14 bases between. For the CDR3, the DNA is TGTGCCAGCAGCTTAGGTATTCAGGGTATAGGCTACACCTTC. Residues: CASSLGIQGIGYTF.

CDR3 in amino acids: CASSVGKTGRSGNTIYF. The CDR3 nucleotides read TGTGCCAGCAGCGTAGGAAAGACTGGTCGGTCTGGAAACACCATATATTTT. The chain combines TRBV9 with TRBJ1-3; D uncertain. CDR1 is SGDLS, CDR2 YYNGEE, per germline. CDR3 size: 17 residues. Trimming took 0 bases from V and 1 from J, leaving 14 bases between them.

The genes are TRBV19 and TRBJ2-7; a possible D gene is TRBD1 (6 bases). V lost 6 bases to trimming and J lost 3 bases, with 12 bases between them. The length of the CDR3 is 13 residues. The V gene's germline CDR1 is LNHDA and CDR2 SQIVND (reference sequence). As DNA, the CDR3 is TGTGCCAGTAGCCGAGGACAGTACTACGAGCAGTACTTC. Residues: CASSRGQYYEQYF.

The chain joins TRBV5-1 to TRBJ2-1, with TRBD2 matching over 8 bases. J gave up 0 bases and V 3 bases, and 14 bases lay outside the gene matches. Germline V gives CDR1 SGHRS, CDR2 YFSETQ. CDR3 length: 19 residues. The DNA of the CDR3 is TGCGCCAGCAGCTCCGTGACTAGCGTATGGACGGGCTCCTACAATGAGCAGTTCTTC. Encoded protein: CASSSVTSVWTGSYNEQFF.